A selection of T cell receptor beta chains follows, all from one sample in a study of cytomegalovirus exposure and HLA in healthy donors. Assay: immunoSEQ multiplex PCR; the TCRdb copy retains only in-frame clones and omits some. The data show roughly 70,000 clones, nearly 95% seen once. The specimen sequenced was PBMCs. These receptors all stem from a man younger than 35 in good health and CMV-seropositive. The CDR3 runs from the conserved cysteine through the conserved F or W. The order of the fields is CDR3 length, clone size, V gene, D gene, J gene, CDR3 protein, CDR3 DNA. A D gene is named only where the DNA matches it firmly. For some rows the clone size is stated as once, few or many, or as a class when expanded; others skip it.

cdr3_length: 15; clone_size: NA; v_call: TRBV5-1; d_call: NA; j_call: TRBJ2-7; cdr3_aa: CASSFLTGLRGEQYF; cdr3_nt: TGCGCCAGCAGCTTTTTGACAGGTCTTAGGGGGGAGCAGTACTTC
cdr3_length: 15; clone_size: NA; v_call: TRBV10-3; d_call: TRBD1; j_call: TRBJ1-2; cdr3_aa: CAISEWDRGTNGYTF; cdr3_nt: TGTGCCATCAGTGAGTGGGACAGGGGAACGAATGGCTACACCTTC
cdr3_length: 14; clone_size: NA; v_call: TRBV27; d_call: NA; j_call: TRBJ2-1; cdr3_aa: CAKHRRSRSDEQFF; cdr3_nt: TGTGCCAAACACCGGCGGAGTCGATCGGATGAGCAGTTCTTC
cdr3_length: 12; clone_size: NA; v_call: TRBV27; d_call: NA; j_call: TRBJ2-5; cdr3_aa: CASSLDQETQYF; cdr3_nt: TGTGCCAGCAGTCTTGACCAAGAGACCCAGTACTTC
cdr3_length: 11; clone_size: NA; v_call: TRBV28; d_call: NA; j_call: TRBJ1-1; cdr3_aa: CASSRSGEAFF; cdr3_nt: TGTGCCAGCAGCCGCTCCGGTGAAGCTTTCTTT
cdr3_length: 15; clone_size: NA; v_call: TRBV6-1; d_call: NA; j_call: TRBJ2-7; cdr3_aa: CASSPSGQLFYEQYF; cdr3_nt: TGTGCCAGCAGTCCTTCGGGACAATTGTTCTACGAGCAGTACTTC
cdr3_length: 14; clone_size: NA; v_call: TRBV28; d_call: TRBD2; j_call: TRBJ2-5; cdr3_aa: CASTPTGGAETQYF; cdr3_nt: TGTGCCAGCACACCGACGGGAGGGGCAGAGACCCAGTACTTC
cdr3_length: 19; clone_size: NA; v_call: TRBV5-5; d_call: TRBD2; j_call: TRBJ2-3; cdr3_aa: CASSSGLAGGGGYTDTQYF; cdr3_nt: TGTGCCAGCAGCTCCGGACTAGCGGGAGGAGGGGGTTACACAGATACGCAGTATTTT
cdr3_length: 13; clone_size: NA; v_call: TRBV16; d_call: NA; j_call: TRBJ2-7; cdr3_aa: CASSQQAPYEQYF; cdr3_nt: TGTGCCAGCAGCCAACAGGCTCCCTACGAGCAGTACTTC
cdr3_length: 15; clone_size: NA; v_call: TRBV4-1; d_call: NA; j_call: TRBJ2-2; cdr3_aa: CASSRLGSNTGELFF; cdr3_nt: TGCGCCAGCAGCCGGCTAGGTTCGAACACCGGGGAGCTGTTTTTT
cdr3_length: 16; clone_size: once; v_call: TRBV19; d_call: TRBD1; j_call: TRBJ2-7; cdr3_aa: CASSLLPGQGKHEQYF; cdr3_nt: TGTGCCAGTAGTTTATTACCGGGACAGGGCAAACACGAGCAGTACTTC
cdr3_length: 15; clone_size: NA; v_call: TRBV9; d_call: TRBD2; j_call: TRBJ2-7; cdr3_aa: CASSVGGTSTYEQYF; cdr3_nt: TGTGCCAGCAGCGTAGGAGGGACTAGTACCTACGAGCAGTACTTC
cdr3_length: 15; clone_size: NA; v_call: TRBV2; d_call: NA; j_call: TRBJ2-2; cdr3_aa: CASSGERGWAGELFF; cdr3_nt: TGTGCCAGCAGTGGGGAAAGGGGATGGGCCGGGGAGCTGTTTTTT
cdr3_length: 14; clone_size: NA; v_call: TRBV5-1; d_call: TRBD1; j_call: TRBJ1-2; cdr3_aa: CASSLTGGSGGYTF; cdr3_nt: TGCGCCAGCAGCCTTACAGGGGGCTCAGGTGGCTACACCTTC
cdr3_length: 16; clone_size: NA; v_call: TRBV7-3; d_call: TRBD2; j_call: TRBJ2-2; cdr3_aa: CASSSGLAMNTGELFF; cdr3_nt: TGTGCCAGCAGCTCGGGACTAGCGATGAACACCGGGGAGCTGTTTTTT
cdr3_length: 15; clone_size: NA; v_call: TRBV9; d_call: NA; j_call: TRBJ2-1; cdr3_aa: CASSERDSSYNEQFF; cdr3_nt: TGTGCCAGCAGCGAACGAGATAGCTCCTACAATGAGCAGTTCTTC
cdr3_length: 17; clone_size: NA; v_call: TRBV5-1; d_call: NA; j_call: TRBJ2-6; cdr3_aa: CASSWRGSTRGANVLTF; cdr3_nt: TGCGCCAGCAGCTGGAGAGGATCGACGAGAGGGGCCAACGTCCTGACTTTC
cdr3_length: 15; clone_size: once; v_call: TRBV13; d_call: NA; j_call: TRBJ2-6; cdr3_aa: CASSEAGAGANVLTF; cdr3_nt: TGTGCCAGCAGCGAAGCCGGGGCTGGGGCCAACGTCCTGACTTTC
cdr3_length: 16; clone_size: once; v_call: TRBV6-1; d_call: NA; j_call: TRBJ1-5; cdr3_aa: CASSGEAMQGNQPQHF; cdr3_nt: TGTGCCAGCAGTGGAGAGGCCATGCAAGGCAATCAGCCCCAGCATTTT
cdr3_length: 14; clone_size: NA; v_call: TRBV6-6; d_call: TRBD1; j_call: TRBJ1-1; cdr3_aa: CASSSQGAKTEAFF; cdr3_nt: TGTGCCAGCAGTTCGCAGGGGGCGAAGACTGAAGCTTTCTTT
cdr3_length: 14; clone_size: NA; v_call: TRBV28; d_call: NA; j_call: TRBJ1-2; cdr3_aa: CASSPPGEDYGYTF; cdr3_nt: TGTGCCAGCAGTCCCCCTGGGGAGGACTATGGCTACACCTTC
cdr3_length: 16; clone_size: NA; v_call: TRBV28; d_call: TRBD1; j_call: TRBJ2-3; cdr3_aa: CASFADGQGATDTQYF; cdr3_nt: TGTGCCAGCTTCGCGGACGGACAGGGGGCAACAGATACGCAGTATTTT
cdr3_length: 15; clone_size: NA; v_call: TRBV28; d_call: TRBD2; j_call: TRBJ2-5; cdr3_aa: CASRETSGITETQYF; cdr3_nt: TGTGCCAGCAGGGAGACTAGCGGGATTACGGAGACCCAGTACTTC
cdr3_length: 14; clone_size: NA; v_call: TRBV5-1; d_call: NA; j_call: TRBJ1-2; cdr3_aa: CASSFDRTYYGYTF; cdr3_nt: TGCGCCAGCAGCTTCGACAGGACCTACTATGGCTACACCTTC
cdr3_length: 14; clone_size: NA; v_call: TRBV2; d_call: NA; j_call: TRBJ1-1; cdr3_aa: CASSEASEAREAFF; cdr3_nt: TGTGCCAGCAGTGAAGCATCGGAGGCTAGGGAAGCTTTCTTT
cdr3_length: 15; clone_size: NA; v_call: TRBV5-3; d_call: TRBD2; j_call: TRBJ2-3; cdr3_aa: CARSLCGRGTDTQYF; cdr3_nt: TGTGCCAGAAGCTTGTGCGGGAGGGGGACAGATACGCAGTATTTT
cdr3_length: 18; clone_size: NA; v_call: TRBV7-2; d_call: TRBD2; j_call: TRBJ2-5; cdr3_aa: CASSLEGLGLADQETQYF; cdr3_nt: TGTGCCAGCAGCTTAGAGGGACTTGGACTAGCGGACCAAGAGACCCAGTACTTC
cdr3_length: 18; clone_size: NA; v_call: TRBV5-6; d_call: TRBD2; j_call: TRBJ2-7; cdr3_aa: CASSLALKLAGPSYEQYF; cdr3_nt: TGTGCCAGCAGCTTGGCTTTGAAACTAGCGGGACCGTCCTACGAGCAGTACTTC
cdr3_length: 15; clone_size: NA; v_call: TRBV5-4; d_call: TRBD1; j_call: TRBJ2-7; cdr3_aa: CASSLRTGGLDEQYF; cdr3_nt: TGTGCCAGCAGCTTGCGTACAGGGGGCCTCGACGAGCAGTACTTC
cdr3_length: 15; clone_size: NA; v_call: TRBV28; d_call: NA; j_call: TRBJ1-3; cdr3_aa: CASSSGPNSGNTIYF; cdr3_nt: TGTGCCAGCAGTTCAGGCCCCAACTCTGGAAACACCATATATTTT
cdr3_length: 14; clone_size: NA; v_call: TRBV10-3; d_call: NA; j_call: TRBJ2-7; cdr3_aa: CAISGGQGRGEQYF; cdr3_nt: TGTGCCATCAGTGGTGGGCAGGGGAGAGGCGAGCAGTACTTC
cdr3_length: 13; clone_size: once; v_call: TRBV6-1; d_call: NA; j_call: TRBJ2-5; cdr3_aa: CASRAGRQETQYF; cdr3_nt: TGTGCCAGCCGAGCGGGTCGACAAGAGACCCAGTACTTC
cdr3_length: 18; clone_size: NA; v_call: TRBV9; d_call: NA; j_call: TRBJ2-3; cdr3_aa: CASSVKLGYPFSTDTQYF; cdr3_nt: TGTGCCAGCAGCGTCAAGCTCGGGTATCCCTTTAGCACAGATACGCAGTATTTT
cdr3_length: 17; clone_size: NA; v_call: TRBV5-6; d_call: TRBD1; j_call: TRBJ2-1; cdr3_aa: CASSSSRQGWHYNEQFF; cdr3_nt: TGTGCCAGCAGCTCCTCCAGACAGGGGTGGCACTACAATGAGCAGTTCTTC
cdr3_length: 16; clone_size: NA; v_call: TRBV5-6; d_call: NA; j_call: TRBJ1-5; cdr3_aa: CASSFLTGLSNQPQHF; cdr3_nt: TGTGCCAGCAGCTTCCTAACGGGGTTGAGCAATCAGCCCCAGCATTTT
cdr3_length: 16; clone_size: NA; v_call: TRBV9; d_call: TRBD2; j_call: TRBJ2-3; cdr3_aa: CASSVGGGRSTDTQYF; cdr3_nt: TGTGCCAGCAGCGTAGGTGGCGGGAGGTCCACAGATACGCAGTATTTT
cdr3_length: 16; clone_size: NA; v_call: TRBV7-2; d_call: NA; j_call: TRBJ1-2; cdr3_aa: CASSLGGGHGRYGYTF; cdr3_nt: TGTGCCAGCAGCTTAGGAGGTGGCCACGGTCGCTATGGCTACACCTTC
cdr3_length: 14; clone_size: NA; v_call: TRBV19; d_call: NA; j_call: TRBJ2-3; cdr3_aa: CASSIATYTDTQYF; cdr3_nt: TGTGCCAGTAGTATTGCCACCTACACAGATACGCAGTATTTT
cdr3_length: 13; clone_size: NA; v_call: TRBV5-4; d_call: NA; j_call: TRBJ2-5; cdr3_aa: CASSFPSEETQYF; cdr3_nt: TGTGCCAGCAGCTTCCCCAGTGAAGAGACCCAGTACTTC
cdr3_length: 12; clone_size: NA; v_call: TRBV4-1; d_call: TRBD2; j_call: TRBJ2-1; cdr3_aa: CASSSTSGMQFF; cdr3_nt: TGCGCCAGCAGTTCGACTAGCGGGATGCAGTTCTTC
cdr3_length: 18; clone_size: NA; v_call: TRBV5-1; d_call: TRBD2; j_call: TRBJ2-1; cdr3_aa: CASSPGTSGSLGNNEQFF; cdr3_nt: TGCGCCAGCAGCCCCGGGACTAGCGGATCCTTGGGCAACAATGAGCAGTTCTTC
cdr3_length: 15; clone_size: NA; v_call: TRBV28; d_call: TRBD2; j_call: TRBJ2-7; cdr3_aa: CASIPHGTREFEQYF; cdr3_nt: TGTGCCAGCATCCCACACGGGACTAGAGAGTTCGAGCAGTACTTC
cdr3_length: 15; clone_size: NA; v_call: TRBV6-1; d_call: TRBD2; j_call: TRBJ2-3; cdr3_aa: CASSESGSALDTQYF; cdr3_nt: TGTGCCAGCAGTGAAAGCGGGAGTGCGTTAGATACGCAGTATTTT
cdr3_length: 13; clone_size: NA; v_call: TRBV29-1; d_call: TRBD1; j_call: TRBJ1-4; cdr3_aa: CSARTGVVEKLFF; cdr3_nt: TGCAGCGCCCGGACAGGGGTGGTTGAAAAACTGTTTTTT
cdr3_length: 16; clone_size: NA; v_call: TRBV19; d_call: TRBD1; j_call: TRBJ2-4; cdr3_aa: CASSTTGGAAKNIQYF; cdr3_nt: TGTGCCAGTAGTACTACAGGGGGCGCCGCCAAAAACATTCAGTACTTC